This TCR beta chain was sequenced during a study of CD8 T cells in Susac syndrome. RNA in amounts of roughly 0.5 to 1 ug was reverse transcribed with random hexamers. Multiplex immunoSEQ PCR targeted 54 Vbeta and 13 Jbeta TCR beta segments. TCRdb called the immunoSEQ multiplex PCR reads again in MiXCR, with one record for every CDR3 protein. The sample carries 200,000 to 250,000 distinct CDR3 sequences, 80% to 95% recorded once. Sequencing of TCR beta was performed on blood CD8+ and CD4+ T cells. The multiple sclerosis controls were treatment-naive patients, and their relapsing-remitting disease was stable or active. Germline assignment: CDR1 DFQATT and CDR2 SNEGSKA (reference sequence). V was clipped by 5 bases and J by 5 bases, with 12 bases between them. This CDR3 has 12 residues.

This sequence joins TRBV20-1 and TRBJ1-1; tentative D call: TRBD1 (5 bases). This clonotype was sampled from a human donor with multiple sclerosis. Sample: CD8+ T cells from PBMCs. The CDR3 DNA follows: TGCAGTGCTGAGTGGGGGGGGACTGAAGCTTTCTTT. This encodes CSAEWGGTEAFF.